This paragraph reports one T cell receptor beta chain. Germline loops: CDR1 SGHKS, CDR2 YYEKEE (reference sequence). V was pared by 5 bases and J by 6 bases, with 9 bases of the junction left unmatched. The CDR3 loop spans 16 amino acids. This sample was included in a study of blood T cell repertoires in COVID-19. The overall study: The United States, Italy and Spain supplied acute and convalescent COVID-19 samples. PBMCs, B-cell-depleted T cells, or T cells were the source of the cDNA or gDNA that made up the material.

Authors' data handling: Amplified reference gene primers provided the basis for estimating nucleated cell counts. TCRdb's copy holds only in-frame clones and misses some; the assay was immunoSEQ multiplex PCR. That table is the source of V, J and clone size, and D and trimming were worked out from the DNA. The sample yields more than 150,000 clones, under 90% seen once. The V and J genes are TRBV5-5 and TRBJ1-6; 9 nucleotides line up with TRBD1. The sequence was collected from a man aged 40-55 years with acute or convalescent COVID-19. The specimen sequenced was peripheral blood. CDR3: CASSRAGTGINSPLHF. CDR3 coding DNA: TGTGCCAGCAGTAGAGCCGGGACAGGGATTAATTCACCCCTCCACTTT.